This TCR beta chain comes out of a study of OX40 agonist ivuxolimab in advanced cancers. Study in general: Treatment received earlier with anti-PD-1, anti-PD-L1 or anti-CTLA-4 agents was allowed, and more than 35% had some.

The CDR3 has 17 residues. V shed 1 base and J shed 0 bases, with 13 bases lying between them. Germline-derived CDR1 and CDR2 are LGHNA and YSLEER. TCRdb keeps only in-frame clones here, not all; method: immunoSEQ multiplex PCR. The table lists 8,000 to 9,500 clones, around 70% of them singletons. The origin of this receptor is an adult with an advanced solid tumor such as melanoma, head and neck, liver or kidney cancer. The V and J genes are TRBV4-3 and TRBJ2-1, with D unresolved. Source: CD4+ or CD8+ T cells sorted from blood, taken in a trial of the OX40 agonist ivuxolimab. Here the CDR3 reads CASSQGLNLGSYNEQFF. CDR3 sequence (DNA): TGCGCCAGCAGCCAAGGGTTAAACTTGGGCTCCTACAATGAGCAGTTCTTC.